These T cell receptor beta chains were read from a single sample in a study of T cells in Graves' hyperthyroidism and ophthalmopathy. Each CDR3 protein gets one entry after TCRdb re-called the multiplex PCR reads with MiXCR. The table records a few hundred thousand distinct CDR3 sequences, around a sixth of them present only once. Sequenced sample: blood. These receptors were collected from a woman in her 50s with Graves' hyperthyroidism. Both conserved end residues are part of each CDR3.

V gene | CDR3 protein
TRBV5-5 | CASSLVRYNEQFF
TRBV12-3/TRBV12-4 | CASSYTGGGQPQHF
TRBV28 | CASTPVLALGNYEQYF
TRBV7-3 | CASSLSAEANYNEQFF
TRBV18 | CASSLSKGGGYEAFF
TRBV2 | CASPRAMETQYF
TRBV5-1 | CASSFLQGSAGTEAFF
TRBV12-3/TRBV12-4 | CASSPTGVRTEAFF
TRBV28 | CASSRTGGRYSEQYF
TRBV19 | CASSIGRVGFQPQHF
TRBV6-2/TRBV6-3 | CASRGTGVYGYTF
TRBV5-1 | CASSDDRAPGNEQFF
TRBV7-2 | CASTEEGPTDTQYF
TRBV6-5 | CASSYGTSGTYEQYF
TRBV10-3 | CAISEGDRATGELFF
TRBV24-1 | CATSESGGTTGELFF
TRBV6-6 | CASSYSGISNYGYTF
TRBV19 | CASSSGSGRDEQYF
TRBV30 | CAWGGQGDNQPQHF
TRBV11-2 | CASSLSTGSQPQHF
TRBV3-1 | CASSPGPDTQYF
TRBV5-4 | CASNYRGGDEQFF
TRBV7-3 | CASSPHKTPFQGTDTQYF
TRBV24-1 | CATSDGQRQETQYF
TRBV2 | CASKHHGQEHAEAFF
TRBV6-2/TRBV6-3 | CASRAGGLSNEKLFF
TRBV19 | CASSIVLNTEAFF
TRBV3-1 | CASSHSSTSETQYF
TRBV28 | CASALGLNEKLFF
TRBV7-2 | CAGSLGQLQETQYF
TRBV20-1 | CSADGFPTPPQETQYF
TRBV5-1 | CASSFLGPRDTQYF
TRBV13 | CASSSRLVGGEQFF
TRBV7-7 | CASTPGLVGQETQYF
TRBV30 | CAWSRQEDTEAFF
TRBV3-1 | CASSQDRTVMGGEAFF